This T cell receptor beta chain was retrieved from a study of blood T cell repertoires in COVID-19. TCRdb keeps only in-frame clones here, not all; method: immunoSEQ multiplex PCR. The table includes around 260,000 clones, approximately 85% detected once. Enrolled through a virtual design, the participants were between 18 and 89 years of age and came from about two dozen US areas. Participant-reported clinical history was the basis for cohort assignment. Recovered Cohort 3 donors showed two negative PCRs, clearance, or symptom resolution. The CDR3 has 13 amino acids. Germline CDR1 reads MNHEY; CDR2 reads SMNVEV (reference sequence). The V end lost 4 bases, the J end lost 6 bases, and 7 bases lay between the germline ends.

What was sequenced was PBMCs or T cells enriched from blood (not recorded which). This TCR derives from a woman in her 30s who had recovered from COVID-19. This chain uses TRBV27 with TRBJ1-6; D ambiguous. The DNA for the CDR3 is TGTGCCAGCAGTTACAGCCCTAATTCACCCCTCCACTTT. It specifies CASSYSPNSPLHF.